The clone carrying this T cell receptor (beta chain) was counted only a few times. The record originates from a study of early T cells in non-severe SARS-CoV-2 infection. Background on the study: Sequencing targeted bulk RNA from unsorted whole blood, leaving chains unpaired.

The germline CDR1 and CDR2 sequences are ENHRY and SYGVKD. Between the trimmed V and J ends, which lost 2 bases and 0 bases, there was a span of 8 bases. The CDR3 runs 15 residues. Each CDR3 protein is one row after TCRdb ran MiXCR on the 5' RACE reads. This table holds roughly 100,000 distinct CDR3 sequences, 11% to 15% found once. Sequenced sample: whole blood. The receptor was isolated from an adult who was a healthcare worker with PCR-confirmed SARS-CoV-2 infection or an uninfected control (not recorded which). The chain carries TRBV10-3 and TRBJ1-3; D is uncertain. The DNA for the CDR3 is TGTGCCATCAGTGAGGGAGGTCTCTCTGGAAACACCATATATTTT. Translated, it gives CAISEGGLSGNTIYF.